Following are 21 T cell receptor beta chains from one sample sequenced in a study of blood T cell repertoires in COVID-19. Measured with immunoSEQ multiplex PCR; TCRdb has only the in-frame clones, and not every one. This table has about 180,000 clones, 75% to 90% appearing once. The sample comprised peripheral blood. These receptor sequences come from a woman aged 65 to 85 with COVID-19, enrolled during active disease.

The chain has TRBV29-1 and TRBJ1-1; 10 nucleotides line up with TRBD1. The germline CDR1 and CDR2 sequences are SQVTM and ANQGSEA. The CDR3 length is 13 residues. V trimming: 7 bases; J trimming: 4 bases; junction bases outside the gene matches: 6. The CDR3 DNA follows: TGCAGCGGGACAGGGGGTCTGAGCACTGAAGCTTTCTTT. Residues: CSGTGGLSTEAFF.

The gene calls are TRBV6-5 and TRBJ2-2, with a possible D match to TRBD1 (5 bases). Germline V gives CDR1 MNHEY, CDR2 SVGAGI. This CDR3 is 13 amino acids long. V was pared by 8 bases and J by 6 bases, with 13 bases between. CDR3 DNA: TGTGCCAGCGAAGACAGTTTTGCCGGGGAGCTGTTTTTT. Translation gives CASEDSFAGELFF.

The sample holds a few counts of this clone. CDR3 nucleotide sequence: TGTGCCAGCAGCAGGACAGGGGCACACTACGAGCAGTACTTC. Its protein is CASSRTGAHYEQYF. The chain carries TRBV5-5 and TRBJ2-7; 9 bases are a match to TRBD1. Per the germline V gene, CDR1 is SGHKS and CDR2 is YYEKEE (reference sequence). V dropped 4 bases and J dropped 3; count of bases not matched to a gene: 5. The CDR3 loop spans 14 amino acids.

The chain recombines TRBV10-3 with TRBJ2-1; 7 positions match TRBD2. The V segment lost 0 bases and the J segment 7 bases; nucleotides outside the gene matches: 9. The CDR3 is 16 amino acids. CDR1 and CDR2 (germline): ENHRY, SYGVKD. The CDR3 DNA is TGTGCCATCAGTGAGTCCAGCGGGAAGGGTTTTAATGAGCAGTTCTTC. Protein product: CAISESSGKGFNEQFF.

This clone has a handful of counts. The rearrangement joins TRBV5-6 to TRBJ1-1; TRBD1 agrees at 9 bases. Per germline, CDR1 SGHDT and CDR2 YYEEEE. This CDR3 is built from 18 residues. The junction had 11 bases not matched to a gene; V was cut back by 1 base and J by 1 base. CDR3 sequence (DNA): TGTGCCAGCAGCTTGTTTACCGGGACAGGGATGGAGAACACTGAAGCTTTCTTT. This encodes CASSLFTGTGMENTEAFF. Full variable domain (missing parts from reference TRBV5-6 and TRBJ1-1): DAGVTQSPTHLIKTRGQQVTLRCSPKSGHDTVSWYQQALGQGPQFIFQYYEEEERQRGNFPDRFSGHQFPNYSSELNVNALLLGDSALYLCASSLFTGTGMENTEAFFGQGTRLTVV.

This clone was recorded only once. The rearrangement joins TRBV6-5 to TRBJ2-7, with TRBD2 matching over 7 bases. Losses at the gene ends were 0 bases for V and 1 base for J; bases not matched to a gene: 3. CDR3 length: 15 amino acids. Germline CDR1 is MNHEY and CDR2 is SVGAGI. CDR3 DNA: TGTGCCAGCAGTTACTCCCTAGCGGCGTCCTACGAGCAGTACTTC. Amino acid sequence: CASSYSLAASYEQYF.

The V and J genes are TRBV5-1 and TRBJ2-1, with 12 nucleotides matching TRBD2. The CDR3 is 16 amino acids. Germline V gives CDR1 SGHRS, CDR2 YFSETQ. Losses at the gene ends were 1 base for V and 8 bases for J; bases not matched to a gene: 7. CDR3 in amino acids: CASSLPRTSGTDEQFF. In nucleotides, the CDR3 is TGCGCCAGCAGCTTGCCGCGGACTAGCGGGACCGATGAGCAGTTCTTC.

As DNA, the CDR3 is TGTGCCAGTAGTATCCCTCTCCGGGACAGGGGCACAGATACGCAGTATTTT. The encoded protein is CASSIPLRDRGTDTQYF. This rearrangement joins TRBV19 to TRBJ2-3, with TRBD1 identical over 9 bases. After removal of 3 bases from V and 1 base from J, the junction contained 8 bases not matched to a gene. Germline CDR1 and CDR2: LNHDA and SQIVND (reference sequence). The CDR3 is 17 residues long.

Only one count was recorded for this clone. The CDR3 DNA sequence: TGTGCCAGCAATATCGGGGGGCGTTACAATGAGCAGTTCTTC. It specifies CASNIGGRYNEQFF. The chain links TRBV2 to TRBJ2-1; possibly TRBD2 for D (7 bases). This CDR3 contains 14 residues. V shed 7 bases and J shed 4 bases, with 14 bases lying between them. Germline V gene data show CDR1 as SNHLY and CDR2 as FYNNEI.

This clone was detected only a few times. The chain carries TRBV5-6 and TRBJ1-2; D not resolved. CDR3 length: 13 residues. In germline, CDR1 is SGHDT, CDR2 YYEEEE. Trimming pared 2 bases from V and 7 bases from J, leaving 12 bases between. CDR3 amino acids: CASSFFGEVGYTF. CDR3 sequence (DNA): TGTGCCAGCAGCTTTTTCGGGGAGGTTGGCTACACCTTC. Filled out from reference TRBV5-6 and TRBJ1-2, the complete variable domain reads DAGVTQSPTHLIKTRGQQVTLRCSPKSGHDTVSWYQQALGQGPQFIFQYYEEEERQRGNFPDRFSGHQFPNYSSELNVNALLLGDSALYLCASSFFGEVGYTFGSGTRLTVV.

The gene calls are TRBV18 and TRBJ2-2; TRBD2 matches 8 bases. After removal of 2 bases from V and 6 bases from J, the junction contained 5 bases not matched to a gene. Germline lookup yields CDR1 KGHSH and CDR2 LQKENI. CDR3 size: 15 residues. CDR3 nucleotides: TGTGCCAGCTCACCATTATCGGGAGGGCCCGGGGAGCTGTTTTTT. Its protein is CASSPLSGGPGELFF.

This clone was observed a handful of times. This rearrangement joins TRBV5-3 to TRBJ1-5, with D perhaps TRBD1 (6 bases). TRBV5-3 belongs to the ORF category, with a function that is uncertain. V lost 6 bases, J lost 0 bases, and 13 bases lay in between. The CDR3 contains 15 residues. The DNA of the CDR3 is TGTGCCAGAACCACTACAGGGTCTAGCAATCAGCCCCAGCATTTT. It codes for CARTTTGSSNQPQHF.

The chain joins TRBV2 to TRBJ2-1, with 9 bases identical to TRBD2. There are 15 residues in the CDR3. J was trimmed by 3 bases and V by 8 bases; bases with no gene match: 8. Germline V gene lookup returns CDR1 SNHLY and CDR2 FYNNEI. CDR3 nucleotide sequence: TGTGCCAGCGAAACCCAGACTAGCGGCTACAATGAGCAGTTCTTC. Translation: CASETQTSGYNEQFF.

The chain links TRBV5-6 to TRBJ2-7; possibly TRBD1 for D (6 bases). The CDR3 runs to 13 residues. Trimming cost V 4 bases and J 4 bases, with 12 bases left between them. Germline V gene sequence: CDR1 SGHDT, CDR2 YYEEEE. Here the CDR3 DNA reads TGTGCCAGCAGCCGGGACAATTGGTACGAGCAGTACTTC. It is translated as CASSRDNWYEQYF.

The chain joins TRBV5-5 to TRBJ1-4, with TRBD1 matching over 7 bases. Germline assignment: CDR1 SGHKS and CDR2 YYEKEE (reference sequence). The CDR3 runs to 18 residues. V shed 2 bases, J shed 3 bases, and the junction held 13 bases outside the gene matches. CDR3 DNA sequence: TGTGCCAGCAGCTTTTTCCCCTTCCCGGGACAGCCTAATGAAAAACTGTTTTTT. This gives the protein CASSFFPFPGQPNEKLFF.

This chain joins TRBV27 and TRBJ2-6; 9 bases agree with TRBD1. The germline gives CDR1 MNHEY, CDR2 SMNVEV (reference sequence). Losses at the gene ends were 8 bases for V and 4 bases for J; bases not matched to a gene: 15. CDR3 length: 18 residues. For the CDR3, the DNA is TGTGCCAGCGGTACCGGGACAGGGTTCCCTGCGGGGGCCAACGTCCTGACTTTC. It specifies CASGTGTGFPAGANVLTF.

The CDR3 DNA reads TGTGCCATCAGTGGGGACAGGGGGCGAAGGGGCTACACCTTC. Protein product: CAISGDRGRRGYTF. This chain joins TRBV10-3 and TRBJ1-2; 12 nucleotides line up with TRBD1. Trimming removed 4 bases from V and 8 bases from J; junction bases left unmatched: 5. The germline gives CDR1 ENHRY, CDR2 SYGVKD. This CDR3 has 14 residues.

J is TRBJ1-5 and V is TRBV7-8, with a possible D match to TRBD1 (6 bases). V dropped 5 bases and J dropped 6 bases, with 14 bases sitting between them. Germline V lookup: CDR1 SGHVS, CDR2 FQNEAQ. CDR3 length equals 14 residues. Written as DNA, the CDR3 is TGTGCCAGCAGCACCAGACAGGTTCGTCAGCCCCAGCATTTT. Encoded protein: CASSTRQVRQPQHF.

This chain joins TRBV6-2 or TRBV6-3 and TRBJ1-1, with D perhaps TRBD1 (6 bases). The CDR3 runs 14 residues. Trimming removed 4 bases at V and 2 bases at J, with 11 bases between. Germline V CDR1 and CDR2: MNHEY, SVGEGT. The CDR3 DNA follows: TGTGCCAGCAGTTCAGGGGCTTTCAACACTGAAGCTTTCTTT. It encodes CASSSGAFNTEAFF.

This rearrangement joins TRBV19 to TRBJ2-7; 7 bases are a match to TRBD1. The V gene end was trimmed by 10 bases and the J gene end by 1 base; junction bases not matched to a gene: 7. The CDR3 is made up of 13 amino acids. The germline CDR1 and CDR2 sequences are LNHDA and SQIVND (reference sequence). The CDR3: CATVRDRSYEQYF. CDR3 in DNA: TGTGCCACAGTAAGGGACAGATCCTACGAGCAGTACTTC.

The chain combines TRBV18 with TRBJ1-6, with TRBD1 as a possible D gene (6 bases). Germline V lookup: CDR1 KGHSH, CDR2 LQKENI. There are 15 residues in the CDR3. V shed 5 bases and J shed 0 bases, with 8 bases lying between them. As DNA, the CDR3 is TGTGCCAGCTCAGAGGGGGTCTCCTATAATTCACCCCTCCACTTT. It encodes CASSEGVSYNSPLHF.